These T cell receptor beta chains were read from a single sample in a study of blood T cell repertoires in COVID-19. Libraries were prepared by immunoSEQ multiplex PCR; TCRdb keeps only in-frame clonotypes and omits some of them. The sample consists of 200,000 or so clones, approximately 82% of them appearing once. Material for sequencing was peripheral blood. The receptors shown here come from a man in his forties who had recovered from COVID-19. Both conserved end residues are part of each CDR3. D genes are given only for firm matches. The size of a clone is reported for some rows only, either as once, few or many, or as a class for expanded clones.

V gene: TRBV11-3; clone size: .; D gene: TRBD2; J gene: TRBJ2-2; CDR3 DNA: TGTGCCAGCAGCGTAAGGACTAGCGACGCGAACACCGGGGAGCTGTTTTTT; CDR3 protein: CASSVRTSDANTGELFF
V gene: TRBV2; clone size: .; D gene: TRBD1; J gene: TRBJ2-1; CDR3 DNA: TGTGCCAGCAGTGGCCGGGACAGGGGAAACAATGAGCAGTTCTTC; CDR3 protein: CASSGRDRGNNEQFF
V gene: TRBV18; clone size: .; D gene: TRBD1; J gene: TRBJ2-3; CDR3 DNA: TGTGCCAGCTCACCGAGTCAGGGGGAAGATACGCAGTATTTT; CDR3 protein: CASSPSQGEDTQYF
V gene: TRBV6-6; clone size: once; D gene: TRBD2; J gene: TRBJ2-1; CDR3 DNA: TGTGCCAGCAGTCACGGGACTAGCGAGGCCGATGAGCAGTTCTTC; CDR3 protein: CASSHGTSEADEQFF
V gene: TRBV5-4; clone size: once; D gene: .; J gene: TRBJ1-1; CDR3 DNA: TGTGCCAGCAGCTTGAAATTTAGGGGCCCCATGGAAGCTTTCTTT; CDR3 protein: CASSLKFRGPMEAFF
V gene: TRBV7-9; clone size: .; D gene: TRBD1; J gene: TRBJ1-6; CDR3 DNA: TGTGCCAGCTCGACAGGGGACAATTCACCCCTCCACTTT; CDR3 protein: CASSTGDNSPLHF
V gene: TRBV30; clone size: .; D gene: .; J gene: TRBJ1-1; CDR3 DNA: TGTGCCTGGAGTAGGGGGGGGACTGAAGCTTTCTTT; CDR3 protein: CAWSRGGTEAFF
V gene: TRBV5-1; clone size: .; D gene: TRBD2; J gene: TRBJ2-2; CDR3 DNA: TGCGCCAGCGGGACTAGCTTTCGCACCGGGGAGCTGTTTTTT; CDR3 protein: CASGTSFRTGELFF
V gene: TRBV12-5; clone size: .; D gene: .; J gene: TRBJ2-7; CDR3 DNA: TGTGCTAGTGGTCGACAGGTGAACGAGCAGTACTTC; CDR3 protein: CASGRQVNEQYF
V gene: TRBV6-1; clone size: .; D gene: .; J gene: TRBJ1-3; CDR3 DNA: TGTGCCAGCAGTGAAGCGCCTGTACTCCCGGTATTT; CDR3 protein: CASSEAPVLPVF
V gene: TRBV20-1; clone size: .; D gene: .; J gene: TRBJ2-1; CDR3 DNA: TGCAGTGCTCTAAGCCGTGAGCAGTTCTTC; CDR3 protein: CSALSREQFF
V gene: TRBV6-5; clone size: .; D gene: TRBD1; J gene: TRBJ1-2; CDR3 DNA: TGTGCCAGCAGGGGGACAGGGAAGGGTGGCTACACCTTC; CDR3 protein: CASRGTGKGGYTF
V gene: TRBV30; clone size: few; D gene: .; J gene: TRBJ1-6; CDR3 DNA: TGTGCCTGGAGGTTGAGGTCACCCCTCCACTTT; CDR3 protein: CAWRLRSPLHF
V gene: TRBV28; clone size: .; D gene: TRBD1; J gene: TRBJ1-2; CDR3 DNA: TGTGCCAGCAGTTTGTGGGGACAGGGAATCTATGGCTACACCTTC; CDR3 protein: CASSLWGQGIYGYTF
V gene: TRBV19; clone size: .; D gene: TRBD1; J gene: TRBJ1-4; CDR3 DNA: TGTGCCAGTAGTCCAGAGGGGGCCAAGGAAAAACTGTTTTTT; CDR3 protein: CASSPEGAKEKLFF
V gene: TRBV7-2; clone size: .; D gene: .; J gene: TRBJ1-2; CDR3 DNA: TGTGCCAGCAGCTTAGATTTTGGAGGGATGGAGGGCTACACCTTC; CDR3 protein: CASSLDFGGMEGYTF
V gene: TRBV5-6; clone size: .; D gene: .; J gene: TRBJ2-2; CDR3 DNA: TGTGCCAGCAGGATCCTCCCCGGTGGTATGAACACCGGGGAGCTGTTTTTT; CDR3 protein: CASRILPGGMNTGELFF
V gene: TRBV11-2; clone size: .; D gene: TRBD1; J gene: TRBJ1-4; CDR3 DNA: TGTGCCAGCAGCAGAGACAGGGGCAATGAAAAACTGTTTTTT; CDR3 protein: CASSRDRGNEKLFF
V gene: TRBV7-6; clone size: few; D gene: .; J gene: TRBJ2-2; CDR3 DNA: TGTGCCAGCAGCTTAGCCGGCGGCGGGGAGCTGTTTTTT; CDR3 protein: CASSLAGGGELFF
V gene: TRBV24-1; clone size: .; D gene: .; J gene: TRBJ2-3; CDR3 DNA: TGTGCCACCAGTGATCCAAAGGGGCCAGGAGATACGCAGTATTTT; CDR3 protein: CATSDPKGPGDTQYF
V gene: TRBV11-2; clone size: .; D gene: TRBD1; J gene: TRBJ1-4; CDR3 DNA: TGTGCCAGCAGCCAGGGGGCAACTAATGAAAAACTGTTTTTT; CDR3 protein: CASSQGATNEKLFF
V gene: TRBV18; clone size: .; D gene: .; J gene: TRBJ2-2; CDR3 DNA: TGTGCCAGCTCAGAGGCCGGGGGATCCGCGAACACCGGGGAGCTGTTTTTT; CDR3 protein: CASSEAGGSANTGELFF
V gene: TRBV27; clone size: .; D gene: .; J gene: TRBJ1-1; CDR3 DNA: TGTGCCAGCAGTTTACGGGTGGCAGGGCTTTGGGGCACTGAAGCTTTCTTT; CDR3 protein: CASSLRVAGLWGTEAFF
V gene: TRBV10-3; clone size: .; D gene: .; J gene: TRBJ2-5; CDR3 DNA: TGTGCCACCAGGGCGCCGGGAACATCACAAGAGACCCAGTACTTC; CDR3 protein: CATRAPGTSQETQYF
V gene: TRBV4-3; clone size: .; D gene: .; J gene: TRBJ2-2; CDR3 DNA: TGCGCCAGCAGCCAAGTTTTTGCGGAAAACACCGGGGAGCTGTTTTTT; CDR3 protein: CASSQVFAENTGELFF
V gene: TRBV19; clone size: .; D gene: .; J gene: TRBJ1-5; CDR3 DNA: TGTGCCAGTAGTATAGAAGCAGGGAGGGTAGATCAGCCCCAGCATTTT; CDR3 protein: CASSIEAGRVDQPQHF
V gene: TRBV10-3; clone size: many; D gene: .; J gene: TRBJ2-7; CDR3 DNA: TGTGCCACCGGAGACCATCGGGGCTCCTACGAGCAGTACTTC; CDR3 protein: CATGDHRGSYEQYF
V gene: TRBV5-3; clone size: few; D gene: .; J gene: TRBJ1-5; CDR3 DNA: TGTGCCAGAAGCTCAAACAGGGTGACAAATCAGCCCCAGCATTTT; CDR3 protein: CARSSNRVTNQPQHF
V gene: TRBV9; clone size: .; D gene: TRBD2; J gene: TRBJ2-1; CDR3 DNA: TGTGCCAGCAGCTTAGGACTAGAATACAATGAGCAGTTCTTC; CDR3 protein: CASSLGLEYNEQFF
V gene: TRBV7-9; clone size: .; D gene: .; J gene: TRBJ2-3; CDR3 DNA: TGTGCCAGCAGCCCTCCAGTCGGGGTCTCGGGCACAGATACGCAGTATTTT; CDR3 protein: CASSPPVGVSGTDTQYF
V gene: TRBV27; clone size: few; D gene: .; J gene: TRBJ2-7; CDR3 DNA: TGTGCCAGCAGTTGGCTAGATCTGAGAGAGCAGTACTTC; CDR3 protein: CASSWLDLREQYF
V gene: TRBV30; clone size: .; D gene: TRBD1; J gene: TRBJ1-1; CDR3 DNA: TGTGCCTCACTACACAACAGGGGGAAAGGAGCTTTCTTT; CDR3 protein: CASLHNRGKGAFF
V gene: TRBV6-5; clone size: .; D gene: .; J gene: TRBJ1-2; CDR3 DNA: TGTGCCAGCAGTTACCTAGGGGACACCAACTATGGCTACACCTTC; CDR3 protein: CASSYLGDTNYGYTF
V gene: TRBV19; clone size: .; D gene: .; J gene: TRBJ1-2; CDR3 DNA: TGTGCCAGTAGAGCGGGACCCTCCTATGGCTACACCTTC; CDR3 protein: CASRAGPSYGYTF
V gene: TRBV27; clone size: .; D gene: TRBD2; J gene: TRBJ2-1; CDR3 DNA: TGTGCCAGCAGTATTACTAGCGGCGTACCGTACAATGAGCAGTTCTTC; CDR3 protein: CASSITSGVPYNEQFF
V gene: TRBV10-1; clone size: .; D gene: .; J gene: TRBJ1-1; CDR3 DNA: TGCGCCAGCAGTGAGTTTCGGGGGACTGAAGCTTTCTTT; CDR3 protein: CASSEFRGTEAFF
V gene: TRBV7-2; clone size: .; D gene: TRBD2; J gene: TRBJ2-1; CDR3 DNA: TGTGCCAGCAGCCGTCCCGGCGGGGGGAATGAGCAGTTCTTC; CDR3 protein: CASSRPGGGNEQFF
V gene: TRBV10-3; clone size: few; D gene: TRBD1; J gene: TRBJ1-2; CDR3 DNA: TGTGCCATCAGGGGTATCGGGACAGGGTATGGCTACACCTTC; CDR3 protein: CAIRGIGTGYGYTF
V gene: TRBV5-6; clone size: .; D gene: TRBD1; J gene: TRBJ1-1; CDR3 DNA: TGTGCCAGCAGCTTGATAGGGCAGGGGGCGCGTTACACTGAAGCTTTCTTT; CDR3 protein: CASSLIGQGARYTEAFF
V gene: TRBV4-1; clone size: .; D gene: TRBD2; J gene: TRBJ2-4; CDR3 DNA: TGCGCCAGCAGCCGGTCCCCCATAGCGGGAATAGCCAAAAACATTCAGTACTTC; CDR3 protein: CASSRSPIAGIAKNIQYF
V gene: TRBV7-8; clone size: .; D gene: TRBD1; J gene: TRBJ2-7; CDR3 DNA: TGTGCCAGCAGCTTAACGACAGGGGGGGTCTTAGAGCAGTACTTC; CDR3 protein: CASSLTTGGVLEQYF
V gene: TRBV19; clone size: .; D gene: .; J gene: TRBJ1-2; CDR3 DNA: TGTGCCAGTAGTATTCAGGGTAGCGGCTACACCTTC; CDR3 protein: CASSIQGSGYTF
V gene: TRBV6-2/TRBV6-3; clone size: once; D gene: .; J gene: TRBJ2-7; CDR3 DNA: TGTGCCAGCAGTTTTGGAGGGGCACACTACGAGCAGTACTTC; CDR3 protein: CASSFGGAHYEQYF
V gene: TRBV19; clone size: .; D gene: .; J gene: TRBJ2-6; CDR3 DNA: TGTGCCAGTACTTGGGGGGTTGAGTCTGGGGCCAACGTCCTGACTTTC; CDR3 protein: CASTWGVESGANVLTF
V gene: TRBV18; clone size: .; D gene: .; J gene: TRBJ2-7; CDR3 DNA: TGTGCCAGCTCACGGCTTGGTGGCTACGAGCAGTACTTC; CDR3 protein: CASSRLGGYEQYF
V gene: TRBV11-2; clone size: .; D gene: .; J gene: TRBJ2-7; CDR3 DNA: TGTGCCAGCAGCCCACTAGGGGATGGAGGGGACGAGCAGTACTTC; CDR3 protein: CASSPLGDGGDEQYF
V gene: TRBV5-6; clone size: .; D gene: .; J gene: TRBJ1-1; CDR3 DNA: TGTGCCAGCAGCTTATCGACAGGTAGGTGGGACACTGAAGCTTTCTTT; CDR3 protein: CASSLSTGRWDTEAFF
V gene: TRBV2; clone size: .; D gene: .; J gene: TRBJ1-2; CDR3 DNA: TGTGCCAGCACGGGTGGAGGAATCTATGGCTACACCTTC; CDR3 protein: CASTGGGIYGYTF
V gene: TRBV7-7; clone size: .; D gene: .; J gene: TRBJ2-1; CDR3 DNA: TGTGCTAGCAGCTCCTCGGGGGGCCCCTACAATGAGCAGTTCTTC; CDR3 protein: CASSSSGGPYNEQFF
V gene: TRBV7-2; clone size: .; D gene: TRBD2; J gene: TRBJ2-1; CDR3 DNA: TGTGCCAGCAGCTTAGCGGCCAGCGGGGGGGCCTGGTTCTACAATGAGCAGTTCTTC; CDR3 protein: CASSLAASGGAWFYNEQFF
V gene: TRBV9; clone size: .; D gene: .; J gene: TRBJ2-1; CDR3 DNA: TGTGCCAGCAGCGGCCGACAGCTATCCCTGTACAATGAGCAGTTCTTC; CDR3 protein: CASSGRQLSLYNEQFF